These 10 T cell receptor beta chains share one sample of origin, sequenced in a study of beta chain features in type 1 diabetes. The study's findings and limits: Patients with Type 1 diabetes showed moderately but significantly shorter TCRB CDR3s in all four CD4+ subsets.

These receptors have no identified antigens. Sequenced material consisted of expressed TCRB transcripts (all of the isolated RNA was reverse transcribed). The data were produced by immunoSEQ multiplex PCR, yet TCRdb's version contains in-frame clones alone and is incomplete. Of 150,000 to 190,000 clones in the sample, approximately 10% were seen once. Sequencing was carried out using central memory CD4+ T cells from blood. The receptors shown here come from a man aged 25-40 years with type 1 diabetes.

V gene TRBV19 combines with J gene TRBJ1-2; tentative D call: TRBD1 (6 bases). Per germline, CDR1 LNHDA and CDR2 SQIVND (reference sequence). V was shortened by 6 bases and J by 5 bases, with 10 bases between the two germline ends. CDR3 size: 12 residues. Here the CDR3 reads CASSLTGYGYTF. DNA of the CDR3: TGTGCCAGTAGCCTCACAGGGTATGGCTACACCTTC.

The table lists this clone with a few counts. The rearrangement uses TRBV5-1 and TRBJ1-1; D perhaps matches TRBD1 (6 bases). The germline V gene has CDR1 SGHRS and CDR2 YFSETQ. CDR3 length: 15 amino acids. V was clipped by 4 bases and J by 1 base, with 14 bases between them. CDR3 DNA sequence: TGCGCCAGCAGCGTACAGGGTGTCGGGAACACTGAAGCTTTCTTT. Protein: CASSVQGVGNTEAFF.

V gene TRBV5-4 combines with J gene TRBJ1-2; D is perhaps TRBD1 (6 bases). This CDR3 has 14 residues. V was shortened by 1 base and J by 4 bases, with 11 bases between the two germline ends. Germline values: CDR1 SGHNT, CDR2 YYREEE (reference sequence). CDR3 region: CASSLTDRGYGYTF. DNA for the CDR3: TGTGCCAGCAGCTTGACGGACAGAGGCTATGGCTACACCTTC.

The V gene is TRBV27, the J gene TRBJ1-2; D not resolved. Between the trimmed V and J ends, which lost 5 bases and 7 bases, there was a span of 20 bases. The CDR3 extends over 15 amino acids. The germline CDR1 and CDR2 sequences are MNHEY and SMNVEV (reference sequence). CDR3 region: CASSLRAWGRGGYTF. The DNA for the CDR3 is TGTGCCAGCAGTCTCCGGGCGTGGGGTCGGGGTGGCTACACCTTC.

This clone occurred a few times. For the CDR3, the DNA is TGTGCCAGCAGCTTAGGAGGGGGTGCAGGGGCGCAACTGTTTTTT. It encodes CASSLGGGAGAQLFF. V usage is TRBV13 and J usage is TRBJ1-4; D possibly corresponds to TRBD1 (6 bases). CDR1 is PRHDT, CDR2 FYEKMQ, per germline (reference sequence). CDR3 length: 15 residues. Trimming pared 0 bases from V and 12 bases from J, leaving 17 bases between.

The V call is TRBV9, the J call TRBJ2-1; D perhaps matches TRBD2 (5 bases). This CDR3 has 15 residues. V was shortened by 0 bases and J by 7 bases, with 14 bases between the two germline ends. Germline assignment: CDR1 SGDLS and CDR2 YYNGEE. The CDR3 region has the DNA TGTGCCAGCAGCGTAGAAGGGAGATGGGGAAATGAGCAGTTCTTC. It yields the protein CASSVEGRWGNEQFF.

The sample holds a few counts of this clone. The gene calls are TRBV5-1 and TRBJ2-5; 12 nucleotides align to TRBD1. CDR3 length equals 16 residues. The germline V gene has CDR1 SGHRS and CDR2 YFSETQ. The V gene end was trimmed by 1 base and the J gene end by 5 bases; junction bases not matched to a gene: 6. The CDR3 is CASSLSGQGAGETQYF. The CDR3 coding sequence is TGCGCCAGCAGCTTGTCGGGACAGGGGGCTGGGGAGACCCAGTACTTC.

This clone showed up just a few times. One junction end does not reproduce the germline sequence, and a read error may be involved. V gene TRBV14 combines with J gene TRBJ2-7, with D maybe TRBD1 (6 bases). Per the germline V gene, CDR1 is SGHDN and CDR2 is FVKESK. The CDR3 contains 15 residues. CDR3 nucleotides: TGTGCCAGCAGCCAAGAGGGCCAGGGGTATGACGAACAGTACTTC. This sequence encodes CASSQEGQGYDEQYF.

The sample holds a few counts of this clone. The V gene is TRBV28, the J gene TRBJ2-7; 8 nucleotides match TRBD1. Germline V gene lookup returns CDR1 MDHEN and CDR2 SYDVKM. The CDR3 is 14 amino acids. V dropped 9 bases and J dropped 2; count of bases not matched to a gene: 9. The CDR3 spells CASLGQGAPYEQYF. In DNA form, the CDR3 reads TGTGCCAGTCTTGGGCAGGGGGCACCCTACGAGCAGTACTTC. The full variable domain, in which reference TRBV28 and TRBJ2-7 provide the parts outside the CDR3, is DVKVTQSSRYLVKRTGEKVFLECVQDMDHENMFWYRQDPGLGLRLIYFSYDVKMKEKGDIPEGYSVSREKKERFSLILESASTNQTSMYLCASLGQGAPYEQYFGPGTRLTVT.

In its sample, this clone was seen a few times. The genes are TRBV2 and TRBJ2-1; D is possibly TRBD2 (6 bases). The germline V gene encodes CDR1 SNHLY and CDR2 FYNNEI. Trimming removed 2 bases at V and 7 bases at J, with 12 bases between. CDR3 length: 14 residues. The DNA of the CDR3 is TGTGCCAGCAGTGAAAGACCGGGGGAGAATGAGCAGTTCTTC. Its protein product is CASSERPGENEQFF. The variable domain in full, completed from reference TRBV2 and TRBJ2-1, reads EPEVTQTPSHQVTQMGQEVILRCVPISNHLYFYWYRQILGQKVEFLVSFYNNEISEKSEIFDDQFSVERPDGSNFTLKIRSTKLEDSAMYFCASSERPGENEQFFGPGTRLTVL.